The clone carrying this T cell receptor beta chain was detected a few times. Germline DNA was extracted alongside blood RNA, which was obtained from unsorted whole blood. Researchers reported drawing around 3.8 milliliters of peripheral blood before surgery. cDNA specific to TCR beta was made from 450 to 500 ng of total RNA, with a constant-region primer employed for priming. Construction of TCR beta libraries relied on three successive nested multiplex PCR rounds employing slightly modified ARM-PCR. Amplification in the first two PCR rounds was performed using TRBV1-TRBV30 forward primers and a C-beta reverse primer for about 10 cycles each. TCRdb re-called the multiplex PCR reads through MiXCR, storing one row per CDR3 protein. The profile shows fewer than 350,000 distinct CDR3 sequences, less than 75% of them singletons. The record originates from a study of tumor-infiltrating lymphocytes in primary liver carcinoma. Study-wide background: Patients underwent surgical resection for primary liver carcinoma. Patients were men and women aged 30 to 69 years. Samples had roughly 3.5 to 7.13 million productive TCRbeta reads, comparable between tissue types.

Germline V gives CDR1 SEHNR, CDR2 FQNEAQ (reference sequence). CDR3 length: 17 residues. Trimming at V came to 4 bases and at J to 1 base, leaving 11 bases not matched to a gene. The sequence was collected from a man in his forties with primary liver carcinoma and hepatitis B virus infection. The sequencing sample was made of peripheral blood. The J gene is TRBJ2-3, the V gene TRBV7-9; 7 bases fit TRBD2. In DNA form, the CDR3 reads TGTGCCAGCAGCTCCCCGAGTGCGGGAGCGGGCACAGATACGCAGTATTTT. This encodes CASSSPSAGAGTDTQYF.